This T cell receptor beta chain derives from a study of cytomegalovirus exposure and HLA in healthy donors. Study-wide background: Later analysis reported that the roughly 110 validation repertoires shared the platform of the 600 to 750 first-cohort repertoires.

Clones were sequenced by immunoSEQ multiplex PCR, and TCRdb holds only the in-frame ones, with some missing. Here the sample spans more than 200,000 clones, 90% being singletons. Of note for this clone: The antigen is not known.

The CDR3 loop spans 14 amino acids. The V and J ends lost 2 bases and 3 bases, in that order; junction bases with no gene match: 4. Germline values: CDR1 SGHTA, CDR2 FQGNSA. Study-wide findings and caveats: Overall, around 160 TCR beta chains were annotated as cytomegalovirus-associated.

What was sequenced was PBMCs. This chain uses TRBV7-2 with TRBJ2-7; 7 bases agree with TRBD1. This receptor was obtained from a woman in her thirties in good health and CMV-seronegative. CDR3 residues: CASSLTGAGYEQYF. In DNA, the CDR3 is TGTGCCAGCAGCTTAACAGGGGCGGGCTACGAGCAGTACTTC. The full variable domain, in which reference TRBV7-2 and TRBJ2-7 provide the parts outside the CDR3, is GAGVSQSPSNKVTEKGKDVELRCDPISGHTALYWYRQSLGQGLEFLIYFQGNSAPDKSGLPSDRFSAERTGGSVSTLTIQRTQQEDSAVYLCASSLTGAGYEQYFGPGTRLTVT.